This entry lists 18 T cell receptor beta chains sequenced from one sample in a study of T and B cells in COVID-19 patients (dated by TCRdb to the early 2020s). Instrument used: Illumina MiSeq. Multiplex PCR with BIOMED2 TRB-A/B primer pools was used to amplify the TRB rearrangements. TCRdb trimmed the raw reads at Q25, called clones with MiXCR and kept productive beta chains. One record per CDR3 amino acid sequence lists the most common genes and DNA. The sample contains tens of thousands of distinct CDR3 sequences, over 25% of them found a single time. Of the sample, 2% to 2.5% falls within the top ten clones. Genomic DNA extracted from blood was used in amounts of roughly 250-500 ng for amplification of TRB repertoires. Sequences were obtained from blood. These receptors were obtained from a human donor who had recovered from COVID-19.

As to this clonotype: A junction end diverges from the germline sequence, so it may reflect a read error. The chain is built from TRBV5-4 and TRBJ2-1, with no clear D. The CDR3 spans 11 residues. Germline V gene data show CDR1 as SGHNT and CDR2 as YYREEE (reference sequence). CDR3 in DNA: TGTGCCTGCAGCCGCTACGCTGAGCAGTTCTTC. It codes for CACSRYAEQFF. Complete variable domain (other parts from reference TRBV5-4 and TRBJ2-1): ETGVTQSPTHLIKTRGQQVTLRCSSQSGHNTVSWYQQALGQGPQFIFQYYREEENGRGNFPPRFSGLQFPNYSSELNVNALELDDSALYLCACSRYAEQFFGPGTRLTVL.

The chain has TRBV6-5 and TRBJ2-5; tentative D call: TRBD2 (7 bases). V was trimmed by 5 bases and J by 5 bases, leaving 21 bases between them. The CDR3 loop spans 16 amino acids. CDR1 is MNHEY and CDR2 is SVGAGI in the germline V gene. In DNA form, the CDR3 reads TGTGCCAGCAGTGAGGGGGGGTTGCAGGGTAAGGAGACCCAGTACTTC. It codes for CASSEGGLQGKETQYF.

This clonotype was seen many times. This sequence joins TRBV18 and TRBJ1-4; TRBD1 aligns across 9 bases. Germline V CDR1 and CDR2: KGHSH, LQKENI. This CDR3 is built from 15 residues. The V and J ends lost 2 bases and 5 bases, in that order; junction bases with no gene match: 3. The CDR3 spells CASSPETGGNEKLFF. In DNA form, the CDR3 reads TGTGCCAGCTCACCAGAGACAGGGGGGAATGAAAAACTGTTTTTT. The whole variable domain, remainder taken from reference TRBV18 and TRBJ1-4, is NAGVMQNPRHLVRRRGQEARLRCSPMKGHSHVYWYRQLPEEGLKFMVYLQKENIIDESGMPKERFSAEFPKEGPSILRIQQVVRGDSAAYFCASSPETGGNEKLFFGSGTQLSVL.

This clonotype was seen a handful of times. The V call is TRBV6-6, the J call TRBJ2-1; 10 bases are shared with TRBD2. The CDR3 length is 15 residues. Trimming took 2 bases from V and 7 from J; bases not matched to a gene: 5. Germline CDR1 and CDR2: MNHNY and SVGAGI (reference sequence). The CDR3 is CASSYQRGGRNEQFF. For the CDR3, the DNA is TGTGCCAGCAGTTACCAGCGGGGGGGCCGAAATGAGCAGTTCTTC.

This clonotype showed up just a few times. This chain uses TRBV20-1 with TRBJ2-5, with D perhaps TRBD1 (6 bases). Per the germline V gene, CDR1 is DFQATT and CDR2 is SNEGSKA (reference sequence). The CDR3 contains 14 residues. Trimming removed 5 bases from V and 2 bases from J, with 15 bases in between. Here the CDR3 DNA reads TGCAGTGCTTCCCCGACAGGCCCTCAAGAGACCCAGTACTTC. Translation gives CSASPTGPQETQYF.

The chain uses TRBV7-2 and TRBJ2-5; TRBD2 might be the D (6 bases). Germline V CDR1 and CDR2: SGHTA, FQGNSA. The CDR3 extends over 14 amino acids. Trimming shortened V by 5 bases and J by 2 bases, and 12 bases separated the two germline ends. The CDR3 DNA sequence: TGTGCCAGCAGCATGCGGGGACCTCAAGAGACCCAGTACTTC. This encodes CASSMRGPQETQYF.

By frequency in the sample, this clonotype is medium-sized (0.01 to 0.1%). The V and J genes are TRBV6-5 and TRBJ2-1; tentative D call: TRBD2 (7 bases). CDR3 length equals 15 residues. V was pared by 5 bases and J by 4 bases, with 15 bases between. CDR1 MNHEY and CDR2 SVGAGI come from the germline V gene. CDR3 DNA: TGTGCCAGCAGTGACCGGGGGGCAGGTTACAATGAGCAGTTCTTC. It encodes CASSDRGAGYNEQFF.

This chain joins TRBV19 and TRBJ1-1; D gene ambiguous. Germline values: CDR1 LNHDA, CDR2 SQIVND (reference sequence). The length of the CDR3 is 17 residues. V lost 2 bases to trimming and J lost 7 bases, with 23 bases between them. Here the CDR3 reads CASSILWDSPFGIEAFF. CDR3 DNA sequence: TGTGCCAGTAGTATATTGTGGGATTCTCCGTTCGGAATTGAAGCTTTCTTT. Full variable domain (rest looked up from reference TRBV19 and TRBJ1-1): DGGITQSPKYLFRKEGQNVTLSCEQNLNHDAMYWYRQDPGQGLRLIYYSQIVNDFQKGDIAEGYSVSREKKESFPLTVTSAQKNPTAFYLCASSILWDSPFGIEAFFGQGTRLTVV.

There are a few counts of this clonotype. The chain carries TRBV5-5 and TRBJ1-5, with D tentatively TRBD1 (5 bases). The V end was cut by 3 bases, the J end by 9 bases, with 13 bases between. The germline V gene has CDR1 SGHKS and CDR2 YYEKEE (reference sequence). The CDR3 is made up of 13 amino acids. The CDR3 reads CASSSGSQGPQHF. The CDR3 DNA sequence: TGTGCCAGCAGCTCCGGGTCTCAGGGGCCCCAGCATTTT.

This clonotype was seen repeatedly, ten times or more. The chain is built from TRBV12-3 or TRBV12-4 and TRBJ1-3; D not certain. V lost 6 bases, J lost 6 bases, and 6 bases lay in between. This CDR3 is built from 11 residues. CDR3 in DNA: TGTGCCAGCAGCCGCCTAAACACCATATATTTT. It is translated as CASSRLNTIYF.

This clonotype was counted only a few times. The chain carries TRBV19 and TRBJ1-2; tentative D call: TRBD1 (5 bases). The CDR3 spans 12 residues. Germline V gene data show CDR1 as LNHDA and CDR2 as SQIVND (reference sequence). With 5 bases removed from V and 8 bases from J, the gap between germline ends came to 12 bases. This chain's CDR3 is CASSFQGAGYTF. Written as DNA, the CDR3 is TGTGCCAGTAGTTTCCAGGGCGCAGGCTACACCTTC. The variable domain in full, with the rest retrieved from reference TRBV19 and TRBJ1-2, is DGGITQSPKYLFRKEGQNVTLSCEQNLNHDAMYWYRQDPGQGLRLIYYSQIVNDFQKGDIAEGYSVSREKKESFPLTVTSAQKNPTAFYLCASSFQGAGYTFGSGTRLTVV.

This sequence joins TRBV29-1 and TRBJ2-1; 9 bases match TRBD2. The CDR3 has 15 amino acids. Germline V gene lookup returns CDR1 SQVTM and CDR2 ANQGSEA. Losses at the gene ends were 7 bases for V and 0 bases for J; bases not matched to a gene: 7. CDR3 amino acids: CSAGVAGDSYNEQFF. The CDR3 DNA is TGCAGCGCCGGGGTAGCGGGGGACTCCTACAATGAGCAGTTCTTC.

This chain connects TRBV7-9 to TRBJ1-1; D may be TRBD1 (6 bases). Trimming left V 1 base short and J 4 bases short, with 10 bases between. This CDR3 has 14 residues. In germline, CDR1 is SEHNR, CDR2 FQNEAQ (reference sequence). CDR3 bases: TGTGCCAGCAGCTTAGGACAGGATGGCACTGAAGCTTTCTTT. Translated, it gives CASSLGQDGTEAFF.

The chain links TRBV10-1 to TRBJ2-2; the D gene could be TRBD1 or TRBD2 (5 bases each). This CDR3 region has 15 residues. V was cut by 9 bases and J by 3 bases, with 17 bases left in between. Germline V gene data show CDR1 as WNHNN and CDR2 as SYGVQD (reference sequence). Here the CDR3 DNA reads TGCGCCAGTGGACCTGGGGGACGGGACACCGGGGAGCTGTTTTTT. Its protein product is CASGPGGRDTGELFF.

By share of the sample, this clonotype is medium-sized. The genes are TRBV11-3 and TRBJ2-2; no clear D gene. V gave up 5 bases and J gave up 7 bases, with 8 bases separating them. The CDR3 sequence is 12 residues long. The V gene's germline CDR1 is SGHNT and CDR2 YENEEA. CDR3 residues: CASSHRVGELFF. The CDR3 nucleotides read TGTGCCAGCAGCCACCGGGTCGGGGAGCTGTTTTTT.

This clonotype was detected a few times. The J gene is TRBJ2-1, the V gene TRBV5-4; TRBD2 matches at 8 bases. Germline V gene data show CDR1 as SGHNT and CDR2 as YYREEE (reference sequence). The V gene end was trimmed by 0 bases and the J gene end by 12 bases; junction bases not matched to a gene: 2. There are 12 residues in the CDR3. CDR3 bases: TGTGCCAGCAGCTTGGGGGCGGGGGGGCAGTTCTTC. Translated, it gives CASSLGAGGQFF.

This clonotype has just one count. One junction end does not reproduce the germline sequence, and a read error may be involved. J is TRBJ2-6 and V is TRBV5-1; 7 bases agree with TRBD1. The CDR3 runs 18 residues. The germline V gene encodes CDR1 SGHRS and CDR2 YFSETQ. The CDR3 sequence: CVSTPGQTAFSGANVLTF. In DNA, the CDR3 is TGCGTCAGCACTCCGGGACAGACGGCCTTCTCTGGGGCCAACGTCCTGACTTTC.

This CDR3 reads CASSLRPTYNEQFF. The CDR3 DNA reads TGTGCCAGCAGTTTACGGCCCACCTACAATGAGCAGTTCTTC. The chain carries TRBV6-5 and TRBJ2-1, with no clear D. The CDR3 has 14 residues. Germline CDR1 is MNHEY and CDR2 is SVGAGI. Trimming removed 4 bases at V and 2 bases at J, with 9 bases between.